Below, one T cell receptor (beta chain) is given with its context. Germline assignment: CDR1 MNHEY and CDR2 SVGAGI. Trimming removed 3 bases at V and 1 base at J, with 16 bases between. The CDR3 loop spans 16 amino acids. These data are taken from a study of identical twins. cDNA carried unique molecular identifiers, and a universal primer site was added by template switching. TCRdb re-called the 5' RACE reads with MiXCR, one entry per CDR3 protein. The sample lists 400,000 to 500,000 distinct CDR3 sequences; roughly 20% were seen once. The rearrangement joins TRBV6-5 to TRBJ2-7, with D hard to call. The sequence was obtained from a man between 45 and 60 years old in good health. The sample comprised naive T cells sorted from blood. The CDR3 DNA reads TGTGCCAGCAGTTATTCTTTCAGACACTATTCCTACGAGCAGTACTTC. This sequence encodes CASSYSFRHYSYEQYF.